The rows below give T cell receptor beta chains drawn from one sample of a study of cytomegalovirus exposure and HLA in healthy donors. The repertoire was sequenced with immunoSEQ multiplex PCR; TCRdb's copy has only in-frame clones and lacks some. This table holds roughly 200,000 clones, around 90% found once. Sequenced material: PBMCs. All receptors derive from a boy aged 2-15 years in good health and CMV-seronegative. Each CDR3 is given with its conserved first and last residue. Fields, in order: clone size, D gene, V gene, J gene, CDR3 protein, CDR3 DNA. A D gene is named only where the DNA matches it firmly. Clone size, where shown, is once, few, many, or a class for clones that have expanded.

size: few
D: NA
V: TRBV5-1
J: TRBJ1-3
CDR3: CASSQGDRANNGNTIYF
DNA: TGCGCCAGCAGCCAAGGAGACCGAGCAAACAATGGAAACACCATATATTTT

size: NA
D: NA
V: TRBV5-1
J: TRBJ2-7
CDR3: CASSLRQAISYEQYF
DNA: TGCGCCAGCAGCTTGAGGCAAGCGATCTCCTACGAGCAGTACTTC

size: NA
D: NA
V: TRBV30
J: TRBJ2-7
CDR3: CAWTTPGEGASYEQYF
DNA: TGTGCCTGGACCACCCCGGGAGAGGGAGCGTCCTACGAGCAGTACTTC

size: NA
D: TRBD2
V: TRBV7-3
J: TRBJ2-3
CDR3: CASNISTSSFTDTQYF
DNA: TGTGCCAGCAACATCTCGACTAGCAGCTTCACAGATACGCAGTATTTT

size: NA
D: NA
V: TRBV9
J: TRBJ2-3
CDR3: CASSVGQRTDTQYF
DNA: TGTGCCAGCAGCGTAGGACAGCGCACAGATACGCAGTATTTT

size: NA
D: TRBD1
V: TRBV18
J: TRBJ2-3
CDR3: CASSGRQGADTQYF
DNA: TGTGCCAGCTCCGGGCGACAGGGGGCGGATACGCAGTATTTT

size: NA
D: NA
V: TRBV28
J: TRBJ1-6
CDR3: CASLPQGPGNSPLHF
DNA: TGTGCCAGCCTCCCACAGGGACCGGGGAATTCACCCCTCCACTTT

size: NA
D: TRBD1
V: TRBV19
J: TRBJ1-1
CDR3: CASRDPDRRTEAFF
DNA: TGTGCCAGTAGAGACCCGGACAGGCGAACTGAAGCTTTCTTT

size: once
D: NA
V: TRBV6-5
J: TRBJ1-2
CDR3: CASSYSSGSYGYTF
DNA: TGTGCCAGCAGTTACTCGAGCGGAAGCTATGGCTACACCTTC

size: NA
D: TRBD1
V: TRBV5-1
J: TRBJ2-3
CDR3: CASSPLDRAGDTQYF
DNA: TGCGCCAGCAGCCCGTTGGACAGGGCGGGAGATACGCAGTATTTT

size: NA
D: NA
V: TRBV27
J: TRBJ2-3
CDR3: CASSPFSAITDTQYF
DNA: TGTGCCAGCAGTCCGTTTTCTGCTATCACAGATACGCAGTATTTT

size: NA
D: NA
V: TRBV9
J: TRBJ1-3
CDR3: CASSVEFGGVGNTIYF
DNA: TGTGCCAGCAGCGTAGAGTTCGGGGGAGTTGGAAACACCATATATTTT

size: NA
D: NA
V: TRBV6-5
J: TRBJ1-1
CDR3: CASSSDSATEAFF
DNA: TGTGCCAGCAGCTCTGACAGCGCGACCGAAGCTTTCTTT

size: NA
D: TRBD1
V: TRBV2
J: TRBJ2-7
CDR3: CASFRDRGQHEQYF
DNA: TGTGCCAGTTTCCGGGACAGGGGGCAGCACGAGCAGTACTTC

size: once
D: TRBD2
V: TRBV2
J: TRBJ2-5
CDR3: CASSSRGGTETQYF
DNA: TGTGCCAGCAGTTCCCGGGGGGGGACAGAGACCCAGTACTTC

size: few
D: TRBD1
V: TRBV5-6
J: TRBJ1-5
CDR3: CASSSSLRGHQPQHF
DNA: TGTGCCAGCAGCTCCTCACTCAGGGGGCACCAGCCCCAGCATTTT

size: NA
D: TRBD1
V: TRBV5-4
J: TRBJ2-5
CDR3: CASSIPQGQETQYF
DNA: TGTGCCAGCAGCATCCCACAGGGGCAAGAGACCCAGTACTTC

size: few
D: TRBD1
V: TRBV4-2
J: TRBJ1-4
CDR3: CASSPGQGEKLFF
DNA: TGTGCCAGCAGCCCGGGACAGGGAGAAAAACTGTTTTTT

size: NA
D: NA
V: TRBV30
J: TRBJ2-2
CDR3: CAWSGQANRELFF
DNA: TGTGCCTGGAGTGGACAGGCGAACCGGGAGCTGTTTTTT

size: NA
D: TRBD1
V: TRBV6-6
J: TRBJ1-5
CDR3: CASSYSGTGVNQPQHF
DNA: TGTGCCAGCAGTTACTCGGGGACAGGGGTCAATCAGCCCCAGCATTTT

size: NA
D: TRBD1
V: TRBV5-1
J: TRBJ1-4
CDR3: CASSSTGTGGEKLFF
DNA: TGCGCCAGCAGCTCGACCGGGACAGGGGGGGAAAAACTGTTTTTT

size: NA
D: TRBD1
V: TRBV29-1
J: TRBJ2-7
CDR3: CSVDLTGTYEQYF
DNA: TGCAGCGTTGACCTGACAGGGACCTACGAGCAGTACTTC

size: NA
D: NA
V: TRBV4-1
J: TRBJ1-4
CDR3: CASSQDGRWEKLFF
DNA: TGCGCCAGCAGCCAAGATGGGCGCTGGGAAAAACTGTTTTTT

size: NA
D: NA
V: TRBV30
J: TRBJ2-3
CDR3: CAWSRDLSTDTQYF
DNA: TGTGCCTGGAGCCGGGACTTATCCACAGATACGCAGTATTTT

size: few
D: NA
V: TRBV5-6
J: TRBJ2-3
CDR3: CASSLSVESSTDTQYF
DNA: TGTGCCAGCAGCTTGAGTGTCGAGTCTAGCACAGATACGCAGTATTTT

size: NA
D: NA
V: TRBV29-1
J: TRBJ1-1
CDR3: CSVFQGGTEAFF
DNA: TGCAGCGTCTTCCAGGGTGGCACTGAAGCTTTCTTT

size: NA
D: NA
V: TRBV19
J: TRBJ2-1
CDR3: CASSIAAPGSYNEQFF
DNA: TGTGCCAGTAGTATAGCCGCACCCGGCTCCTACAATGAGCAGTTCTTC

size: NA
D: NA
V: TRBV5-1
J: TRBJ1-1
CDR3: CASSGGTGTEAFF
DNA: TGCGCCAGCAGTGGCGGGACGGGCACTGAAGCTTTCTTT

size: NA
D: NA
V: TRBV19
J: TRBJ2-5
CDR3: CASSVDSHQETQYF
DNA: TGTGCCAGTAGTGTCGACAGCCACCAAGAGACCCAGTACTTC

size: once
D: TRBD1
V: TRBV7-3
J: TRBJ2-2
CDR3: CASSRDRGPGELFF
DNA: TGTGCCAGCAGTAGGGACAGGGGGCCCGGGGAGCTGTTTTTT

size: NA
D: TRBD1
V: TRBV6-5
J: TRBJ1-5
CDR3: CASSYFSGGGQPQHF
DNA: TGTGCCAGCAGTTACTTCTCAGGGGGCGGACAGCCCCAGCATTTT

size: NA
D: NA
V: TRBV29-1
J: TRBJ2-1
CDR3: CSVETRGGVYNEQFF
DNA: TGCAGCGTTGAAACCCGGGGTGGGGTCTACAATGAGCAGTTCTTC

size: NA
D: TRBD1
V: TRBV5-4
J: TRBJ1-1
CDR3: CASSPYRTGTIMNTEAFF
DNA: TGTGCCAGCAGCCCCTATCGGACAGGGACGATAATGAACACTGAAGCTTTCTTT

size: NA
D: NA
V: TRBV27
J: TRBJ2-1
CDR3: CASSTRFGTSNEQFF
DNA: TGTGCCAGCAGTACCCGCTTCGGGACTTCGAATGAGCAGTTCTTC

size: NA
D: NA
V: TRBV27
J: TRBJ1-6
CDR3: CASSLQVGSSYNSPLHF
DNA: TGTGCCAGCAGTTTACAGGTGGGGAGCTCCTATAATTCACCCCTCCACTTT

size: NA
D: TRBD1
V: TRBV18
J: TRBJ1-2
CDR3: CASSPRRQGASYGYTF
DNA: TGTGCCAGCTCACCCCGACGCCAGGGGGCTTCCTATGGCTACACCTTC

size: NA
D: TRBD1
V: TRBV6-5
J: TRBJ1-2
CDR3: CASREETGGHYGYTF
DNA: TGTGCCAGCAGGGAGGAGACAGGGGGGCACTATGGCTACACCTTC

size: once
D: TRBD1
V: TRBV5-1
J: TRBJ1-3
CDR3: CASSPGATGTGVGNTIYF
DNA: TGCGCCAGCAGCCCCGGGGCTACCGGGACAGGGGTTGGAAACACCATATATTTT

size: NA
D: TRBD2
V: TRBV29-1
J: TRBJ2-2
CDR3: CSVGTSGRNTGELFF
DNA: TGCAGCGTGGGGACTAGCGGGAGGAACACCGGGGAGCTGTTTTTT

size: NA
D: NA
V: TRBV6-4
J: TRBJ2-2
CDR3: CASSEVGGHTGELFF
DNA: TGTGCCAGCAGTGAAGTCGGGGGGCACACCGGGGAGCTGTTTTTT

size: NA
D: NA
V: TRBV28
J: TRBJ2-7
CDR3: CASTDSYISYEQYF
DNA: TGTGCCAGCACCGACAGTTACATCTCCTACGAGCAGTACTTC

size: few
D: NA
V: TRBV6-1
J: TRBJ2-1
CDR3: CASRVGGREQFF
DNA: TGTGCCAGCAGGGTCGGAGGGAGGGAGCAGTTCTTC

size: once
D: TRBD1
V: TRBV27
J: TRBJ2-7
CDR3: CASRTEGWGQSNYEQYF
DNA: TGTGCCAGCAGAACCGAGGGTTGGGGACAGAGTAACTACGAGCAGTACTTC

size: NA
D: TRBD1
V: TRBV5-1
J: TRBJ1-2
CDR3: CASSLKQGAKRVGYTF
DNA: TGCGCCAGCAGCTTGAAGCAGGGGGCGAAAAGGGTTGGCTACACCTTC

size: NA
D: TRBD2
V: TRBV9
J: TRBJ2-2
CDR3: CASSVDPSGGRGELFF
DNA: TGTGCCAGCAGCGTAGACCCTAGCGGGGGGCGCGGGGAGCTGTTTTTT

size: NA
D: NA
V: TRBV19
J: TRBJ2-3
CDR3: CATPPVNGGTDTQYF
DNA: TGTGCCACCCCCCCAGTGAACGGGGGCACAGATACGCAGTATTTT

size: NA
D: NA
V: TRBV2
J: TRBJ2-5
CDR3: CASSVGGQETQYF
DNA: TGTGCCAGCAGTGTCGGGGGCCAAGAGACCCAGTACTTC

size: NA
D: TRBD1
V: TRBV9
J: TRBJ2-7
CDR3: CASSRGQNAYEQYF
DNA: TGTGCCAGCAGCCGGGGACAGAACGCCTACGAGCAGTACTTC

size: NA
D: NA
V: TRBV7-3
J: TRBJ2-1
CDR3: CASSFSLRGNEQFF
DNA: TGTGCCAGCAGCTTCAGCCTCCGGGGTAATGAGCAGTTCTTC

size: NA
D: TRBD1
V: TRBV27
J: TRBJ2-7
CDR3: CASSLKGWDRTYEQYF
DNA: TGTGCCAGCAGTTTAAAAGGGTGGGACAGGACCTACGAGCAGTACTTC

size: NA
D: TRBD2
V: TRBV29-1
J: TRBJ2-7
CDR3: CSVGLNSGGKGEQYF
DNA: TGCAGCGTAGGACTAAACAGCGGGGGGAAAGGAGAGCAGTACTTC